Included here is one T cell receptor beta chain sequence, with context. PCR involved 60 Vbeta and 13 Jbeta primers. Some clones are missing from TCRdb's copy, which holds only in-frame ones; the method was immunoSEQ multiplex PCR. The sample consists of some 160,000 clones, about 84% of them appearing once. The data are from a study of cytomegalovirus exposure and HLA in healthy donors. The CDR3 has 16 residues. The trim removed 1 base at V and 5 bases at J, leaving 10 bases unmatched. Germline V gives CDR1 LGHNA, CDR2 YNFKEQ. This receptor was identified in a man aged 50 or older in good health and CMV-seropositive. Sequenced material: PBMCs. This rearrangement joins TRBV4-2 to TRBJ2-5, with 7 bases matching TRBD2. The CDR3 is CASSQGPAGEKETQYF. CDR3 bases: TGTGCCAGCAGCCAAGGTCCGGCGGGAGAAAAGGAGACCCAGTACTTC.